This is a list of T cell receptor beta chains from one sample in a study of T cells in Graves' hyperthyroidism and ophthalmopathy. TCRdb fed the multiplex PCR reads into MiXCR, producing one record per CDR3 protein. The sample has nearly 600,000 distinct CDR3 sequences, around 14% seen once. Material for sequencing was blood. The receptors derive from a woman aged 18-29 years with Graves' ophthalmopathy. The CDR3 runs from the conserved cysteine through the conserved F or W. The order of the fields is J gene, V gene, CDR3 protein.

TRBJ2-7 TRBV3-1 CASSQGPSPEQYF
TRBJ1-2 TRBV29-1 CSVDGNYGYTF
TRBJ1-5 TRBV6-2/TRBV6-3 CASRKLGLLRANVLNQPQHF
TRBJ1-6 TRBV20-1 CSARVWGAGNSPLHF
TRBJ1-1 TRBV5-1 CASSHNRDRKVPEAFF
TRBJ2-2 TRBV2 CASRADPGELFF
TRBJ2-3 TRBV7-9 CASSRGSSWADTQYF
TRBJ2-6 TRBV6-1 CASTARDIPSGANVLTF
TRBJ2-5 TRBV4-1 CASSQVFCCWGKYF
TRBJ2-5 TRBV7-9 CASIEGETQYF
TRBJ1-1 TRBV5-1 CASSSIRGMAEAFF
TRBJ1-1 TRBV12-3/TRBV12-4 CASSDWSTEAFF
TRBJ1-5 TRBV7-6 CASSTDRGGQPQHF
TRBJ1-1 TRBV9 CASSVDPGADTEAFF
TRBJ2-7 TRBV5-4 CASSFWPGNSYEQYF
TRBJ1-2 TRBV18 CAGSPALGTDNYGYTF
TRBJ2-7 TRBV4-1 CASSQDWSEGFYEQYF
TRBJ1-6 TRBV28 CASTRNPSSYNSPLHF
TRBJ1-5 TRBV4-3 CASSQGTGVNQPQHF
TRBJ2-7 TRBV6-1 CASSEPLWADYEQYF
TRBJ2-7 TRBV28 CASSSTRQGAYEQYF
TRBJ1-6 TRBV6-1 CASTLYFLGARTYNSPLHF
TRBJ2-7 TRBV19 CASSIGDREGYEQYF
TRBJ1-5 TRBV28 CASSLAQGRNQPQHF
TRBJ2-7 TRBV28 CASSLPPPRQGSLFDSYEQYF
TRBJ2-5 TRBV4-1 CASSQDRTGGRETQYF
TRBJ2-4 TRBV2 CASSPGGQGDIQYF
TRBJ2-7 TRBV2 CASKARQLWEQYF
TRBJ2-2 TRBV19 CASSIRLGTGELFF
TRBJ2-2 TRBV10-3 CAISVATSGRAGDTGELFF
TRBJ2-3 TRBV6-1 CASTIGHGAGGQYF
TRBJ2-7 TRBV6-2/TRBV6-3 CASSYSIWGSYEQYF
TRBJ2-1 TRBV30 CAWSVRLATNEQFF
TRBJ1-1 TRBV2 CASPKRAANTEAFF
TRBJ1-3 TRBV4-1 CASSQVGFGQGRSGTIYF
TRBJ2-3 TRBV6-2/TRBV6-3 CASKVAGNGGFTQYF
TRBJ2-6 TRBV12-3/TRBV12-4 CASSPRQDLSGANVLTF
TRBJ2-3 TRBV7-2 CASIRGGGASTDTQYF
TRBJ1-1 TRBV29-1 CSVERAGMNTEAFF
TRBJ1-2 TRBV28 CASSAPIKYYGYTF
TRBJ2-5 TRBV2 CASSELRGSQETQYF
TRBJ1-1 TRBV28 CASVTVDTEAFF
TRBJ2-7 TRBV10-3 CAISVLLAGDSYEQYF
TRBJ2-2 TRBV6-5 CASSYRDRELFF
TRBJ1-3 TRBV15 CATSRDLGSGNTIYF
TRBJ2-2 TRBV7-2 CASSFVGGLNTGELFF
TRBJ2-1 TRBV10-3 CAISVGTSDNEQFF
TRBJ2-3 TRBV12-3/TRBV12-4 CASRPGQAKDTQYF
TRBJ2-6 TRBV6-2/TRBV6-3 CASSSLQSGRAGANVLTF
TRBJ2-2 TRBV24-1 CATRQGGPGELFF
TRBJ1-1 TRBV19 CATRAGTEAFF
TRBJ2-3 TRBV27 CASRGLAGGKWVDTQYF
TRBJ1-1 TRBV3-1 CASSPREWNTEAFF
TRBJ2-5 TRBV5-1 CASRPYSGAQETQYF